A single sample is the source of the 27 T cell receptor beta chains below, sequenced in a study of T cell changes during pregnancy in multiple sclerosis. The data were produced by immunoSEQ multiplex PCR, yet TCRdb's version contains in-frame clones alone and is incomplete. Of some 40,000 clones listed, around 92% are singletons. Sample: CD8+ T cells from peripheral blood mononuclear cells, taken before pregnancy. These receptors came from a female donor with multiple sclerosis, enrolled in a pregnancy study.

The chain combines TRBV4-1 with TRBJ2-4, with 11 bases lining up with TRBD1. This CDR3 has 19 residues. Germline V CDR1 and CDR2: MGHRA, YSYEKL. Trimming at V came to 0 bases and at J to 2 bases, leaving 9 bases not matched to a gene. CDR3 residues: CASSQEPGQGEISKNIQYF. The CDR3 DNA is TGCGCCAGCAGCCAAGAGCCGGGACAGGGGGAAATTTCCAAAAACATTCAGTACTTC.

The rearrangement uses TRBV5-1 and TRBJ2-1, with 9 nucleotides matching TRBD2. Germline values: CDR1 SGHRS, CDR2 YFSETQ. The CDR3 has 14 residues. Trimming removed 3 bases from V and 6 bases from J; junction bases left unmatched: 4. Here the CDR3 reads CASSSGGGANEQFF. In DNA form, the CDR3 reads TGCGCCAGCAGCTCGGGCGGGGGGGCCAATGAGCAGTTCTTC.

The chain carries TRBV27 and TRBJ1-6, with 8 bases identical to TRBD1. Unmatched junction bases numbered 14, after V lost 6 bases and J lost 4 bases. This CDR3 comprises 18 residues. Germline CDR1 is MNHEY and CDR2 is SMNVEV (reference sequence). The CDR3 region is CASSSMTGERGYNSPLHF. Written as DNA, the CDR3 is TGTGCCAGCAGCTCTATGACAGGGGAGAGGGGGTATAATTCACCCCTCCACTTT.

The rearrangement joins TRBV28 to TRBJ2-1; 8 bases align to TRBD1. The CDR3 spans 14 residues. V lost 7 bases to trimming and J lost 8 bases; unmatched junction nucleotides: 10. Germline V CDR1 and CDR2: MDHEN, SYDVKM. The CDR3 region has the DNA TGTGCCAGCACGGAAGGACAGGGAAACGATGAGCAGTTCTTC. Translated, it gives CASTEGQGNDEQFF. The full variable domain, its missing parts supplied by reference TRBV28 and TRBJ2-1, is DVKVTQSSRYLVKRTGEKVFLECVQDMDHENMFWYRQDPGLGLRLIYFSYDVKMKEKGDIPEGYSVSREKKERFSLILESASTNQTSMYLCASTEGQGNDEQFFGPGTRLTVL.

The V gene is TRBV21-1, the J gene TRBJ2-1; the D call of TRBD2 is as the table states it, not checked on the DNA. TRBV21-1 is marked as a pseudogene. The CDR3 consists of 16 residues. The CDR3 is CASSPLSGVGYNEQFF. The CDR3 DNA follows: TGTGCCAGCAGCCCCCTGTCGGGAGTGGGGTACAATGAGCAGTTCTTC.

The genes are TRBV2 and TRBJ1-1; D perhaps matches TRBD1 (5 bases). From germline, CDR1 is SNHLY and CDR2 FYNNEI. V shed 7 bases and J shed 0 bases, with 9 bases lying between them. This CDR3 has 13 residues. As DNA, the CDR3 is TGTGCCAGCAAGGGAGGGGTGAACACTGAAGCTTTCTTT. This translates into CASKGGVNTEAFF.

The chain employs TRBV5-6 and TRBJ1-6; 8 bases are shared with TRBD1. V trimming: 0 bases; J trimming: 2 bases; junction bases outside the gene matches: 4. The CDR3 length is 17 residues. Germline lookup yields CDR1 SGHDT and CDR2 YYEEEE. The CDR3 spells CASSLGTGRTYNSPLHF. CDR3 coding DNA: TGTGCCAGCAGCTTGGGGACAGGGAGGACCTATAATTCACCCCTCCACTTT.

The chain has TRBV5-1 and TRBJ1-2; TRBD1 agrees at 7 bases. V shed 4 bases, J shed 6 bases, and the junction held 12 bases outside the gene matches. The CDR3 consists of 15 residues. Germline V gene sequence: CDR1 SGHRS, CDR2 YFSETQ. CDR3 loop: CASSPEITGVDGYTF. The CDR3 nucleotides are TGCGCCAGCAGCCCGGAAATTACAGGGGTGGATGGCTACACCTTC.

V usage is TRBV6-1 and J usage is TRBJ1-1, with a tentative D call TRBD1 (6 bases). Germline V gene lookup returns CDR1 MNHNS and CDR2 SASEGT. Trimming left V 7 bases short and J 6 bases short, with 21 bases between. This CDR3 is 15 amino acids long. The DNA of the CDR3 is TGTGCCAGCACTACCTGGGGGGGCGCAGGCTCTGAAGCTTTCTTT. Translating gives CASTTWGGAGSEAFF.

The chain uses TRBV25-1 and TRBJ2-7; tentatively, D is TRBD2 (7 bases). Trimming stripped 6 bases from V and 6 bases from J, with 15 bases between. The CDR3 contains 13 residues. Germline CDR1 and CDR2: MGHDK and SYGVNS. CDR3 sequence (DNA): TGTGCCAGCAGCGGGGGGCTAGCGAGCGAGCAGTACTTC. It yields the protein CASSGGLASEQYF.

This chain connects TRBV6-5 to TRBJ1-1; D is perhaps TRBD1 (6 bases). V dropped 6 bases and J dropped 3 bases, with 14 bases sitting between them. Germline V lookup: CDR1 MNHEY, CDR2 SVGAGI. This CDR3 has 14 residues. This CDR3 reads CASRPQGIYTEAFF. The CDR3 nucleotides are TGTGCCAGCAGGCCCCAGGGGATCTACACTGAAGCTTTCTTT.

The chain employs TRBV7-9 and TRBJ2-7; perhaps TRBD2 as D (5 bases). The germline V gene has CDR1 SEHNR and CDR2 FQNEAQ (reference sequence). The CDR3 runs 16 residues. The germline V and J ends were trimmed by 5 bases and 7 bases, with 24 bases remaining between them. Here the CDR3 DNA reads TGTGCCAGCAGCCCTGGCGGGCCGCAGGCCCGCATGGAGCAGTACTTC. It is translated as CASSPGGPQARMEQYF.

The DNA for the CDR3 is TGTGCCAGCAGCTTAGAAGGGACAGTATCGACAACTAATGAAAAACTGTTTTTT. Amino acids: CASSLEGTVSTTNEKLFF. The J gene is TRBJ1-4, the V gene TRBV7-9; 7 nucleotides agree with TRBD1. The CDR3 totals 18 residues. In germline, CDR1 is SEHNR, CDR2 FQNEAQ (reference sequence). The J segment lost 0 bases and the V segment lost 1 base, leaving 8 bases of the junction unmatched.

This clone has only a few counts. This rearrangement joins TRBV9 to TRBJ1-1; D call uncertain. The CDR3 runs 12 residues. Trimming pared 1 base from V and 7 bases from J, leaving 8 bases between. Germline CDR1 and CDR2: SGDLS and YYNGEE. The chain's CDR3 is CASSVTSGEAFF. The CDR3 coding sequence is TGTGCCAGCAGCGTAACCTCAGGTGAAGCTTTCTTT.

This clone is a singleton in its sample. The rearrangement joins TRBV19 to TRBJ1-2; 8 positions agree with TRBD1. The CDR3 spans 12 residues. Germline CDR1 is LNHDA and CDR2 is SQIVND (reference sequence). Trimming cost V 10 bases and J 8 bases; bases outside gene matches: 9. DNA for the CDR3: TGTGCCACCGGACAGGGATCACGGGGCTACACCTTC. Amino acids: CATGQGSRGYTF.

The CDR3 nucleotides read TGTGCCAGCAGCGTAGCGGAGGGGGCGAAACAGGGCTACACCTTC. Residues: CASSVAEGAKQGYTF. This chain links TRBV9 with TRBJ1-2; TRBD1 agrees at 7 bases. The CDR3 is made up of 15 amino acids. Looked up from germline, CDR1 is SGDLS and CDR2 is YYNGEE. V shed 0 bases and J 8 bases; nucleotides not matched to a gene: 10.

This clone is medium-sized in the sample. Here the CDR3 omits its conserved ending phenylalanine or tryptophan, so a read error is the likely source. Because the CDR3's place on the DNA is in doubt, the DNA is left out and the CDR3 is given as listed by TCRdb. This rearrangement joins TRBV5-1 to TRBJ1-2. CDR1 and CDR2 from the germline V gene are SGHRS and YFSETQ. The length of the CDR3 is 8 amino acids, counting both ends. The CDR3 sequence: CASSSRVS.

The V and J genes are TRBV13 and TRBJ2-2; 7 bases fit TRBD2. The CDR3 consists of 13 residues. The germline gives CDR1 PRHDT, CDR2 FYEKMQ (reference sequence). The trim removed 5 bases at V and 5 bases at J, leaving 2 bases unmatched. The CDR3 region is CASSRGGTGELFF. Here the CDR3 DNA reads TGTGCCAGCAGCCGGGGAGGGACCGGGGAGCTGTTTTTT.

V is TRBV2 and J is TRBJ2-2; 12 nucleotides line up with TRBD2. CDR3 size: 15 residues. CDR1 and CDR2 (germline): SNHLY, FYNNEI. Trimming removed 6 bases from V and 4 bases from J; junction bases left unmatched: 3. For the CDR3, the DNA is TGTGCCAGCAGCGCGGGACTAGCGGGCACCGGGGAGCTGTTTTTT. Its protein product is CASSAGLAGTGELFF.

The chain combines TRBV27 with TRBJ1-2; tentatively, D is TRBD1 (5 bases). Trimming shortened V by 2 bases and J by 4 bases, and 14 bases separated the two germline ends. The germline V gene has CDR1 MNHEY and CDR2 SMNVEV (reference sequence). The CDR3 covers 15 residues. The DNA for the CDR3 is TGTGCCAGCAGTTTACAGAGGGGACTGGGCTATGGCTACACCTTC. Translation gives CASSLQRGLGYGYTF.

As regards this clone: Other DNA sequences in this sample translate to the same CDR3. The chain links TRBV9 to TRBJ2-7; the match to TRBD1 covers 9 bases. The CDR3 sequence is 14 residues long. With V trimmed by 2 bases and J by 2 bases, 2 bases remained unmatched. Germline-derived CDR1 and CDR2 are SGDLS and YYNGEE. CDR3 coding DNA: TGTGCCAGCAGCGTGGGGACAGGGACCTACGAGCAGTACTTC. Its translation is CASSVGTGTYEQYF.

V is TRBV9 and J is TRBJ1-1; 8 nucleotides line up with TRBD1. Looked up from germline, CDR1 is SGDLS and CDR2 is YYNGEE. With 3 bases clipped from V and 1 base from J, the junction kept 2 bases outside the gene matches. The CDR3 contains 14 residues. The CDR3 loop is CASSAGTGNTEAFF. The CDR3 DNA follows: TGTGCCAGCAGCGCCGGGACAGGGAACACTGAAGCTTTCTTT.

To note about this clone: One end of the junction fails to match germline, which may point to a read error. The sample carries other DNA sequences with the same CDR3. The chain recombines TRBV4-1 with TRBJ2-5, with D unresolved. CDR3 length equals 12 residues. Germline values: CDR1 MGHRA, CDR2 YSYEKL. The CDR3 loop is CASSQGSKTQYF. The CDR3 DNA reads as TGCGCCAGCAGCCAAGGTAGCAAGACTCAGTACTTC.

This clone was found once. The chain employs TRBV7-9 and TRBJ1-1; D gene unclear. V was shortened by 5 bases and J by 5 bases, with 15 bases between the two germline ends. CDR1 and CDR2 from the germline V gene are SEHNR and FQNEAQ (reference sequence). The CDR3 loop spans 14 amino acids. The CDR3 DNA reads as TGTGCCAGCAGCGGTCCGGGTAAACTTACTGAAGCTTTCTTT. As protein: CASSGPGKLTEAFF.

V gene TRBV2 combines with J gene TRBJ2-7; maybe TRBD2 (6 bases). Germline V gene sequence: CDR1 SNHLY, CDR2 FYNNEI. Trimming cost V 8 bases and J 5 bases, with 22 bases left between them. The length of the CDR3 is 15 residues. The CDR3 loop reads CASGPGVVSSDEQYF. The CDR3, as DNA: TGTGCCAGCGGACCGGGGGTAGTATCCTCGGACGAGCAGTACTTC.

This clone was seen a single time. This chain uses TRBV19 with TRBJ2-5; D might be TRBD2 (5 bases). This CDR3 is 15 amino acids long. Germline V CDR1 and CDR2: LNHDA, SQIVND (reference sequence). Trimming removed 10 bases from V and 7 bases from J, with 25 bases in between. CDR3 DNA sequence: TGTGCCACCTCTAAAGAGATGCGGGCCCCAGGGACCCAGTACTTC. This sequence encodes CATSKEMRAPGTQYF. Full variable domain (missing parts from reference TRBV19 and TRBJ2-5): DGGITQSPKYLFRKEGQNVTLSCEQNLNHDAMYWYRQDPGQGLRLIYYSQIVNDFQKGDIAEGYSVSREKKESFPLTVTSAQKNPTAFYLCATSKEMRAPGTQYFGPGTRLLVL.

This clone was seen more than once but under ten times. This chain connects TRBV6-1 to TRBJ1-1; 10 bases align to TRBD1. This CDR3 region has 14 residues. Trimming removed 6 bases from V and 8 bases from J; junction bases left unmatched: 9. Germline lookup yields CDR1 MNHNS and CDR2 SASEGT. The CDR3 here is CASRDGQGVEEAFF. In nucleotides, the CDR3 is TGTGCCAGCAGAGATGGACAGGGGGTGGAAGAAGCTTTCTTT.